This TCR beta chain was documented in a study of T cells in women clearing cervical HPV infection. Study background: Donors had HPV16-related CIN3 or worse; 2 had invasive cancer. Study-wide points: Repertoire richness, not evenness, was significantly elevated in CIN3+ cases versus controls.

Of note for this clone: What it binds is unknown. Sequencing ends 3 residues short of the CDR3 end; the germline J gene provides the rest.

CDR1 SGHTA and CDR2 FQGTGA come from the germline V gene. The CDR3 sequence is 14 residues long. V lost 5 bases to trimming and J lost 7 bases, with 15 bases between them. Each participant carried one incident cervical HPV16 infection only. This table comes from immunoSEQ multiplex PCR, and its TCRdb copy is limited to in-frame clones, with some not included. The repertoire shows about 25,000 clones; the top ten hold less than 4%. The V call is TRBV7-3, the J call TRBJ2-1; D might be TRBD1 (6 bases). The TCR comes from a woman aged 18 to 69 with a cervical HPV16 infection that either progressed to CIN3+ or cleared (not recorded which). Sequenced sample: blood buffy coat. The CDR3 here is CASSPKGQVNEQFF. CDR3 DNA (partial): TGTGCCAGCAGCCCAAAGGGACAAGTTAATGAG.